These T cell receptor beta chains were read from a single sample in a study of identical twins. From the 5' RACE reads, TCRdb called clonotypes with MiXCR, one entry per CDR3 protein. The table lists 700,000 to 950,000 distinct CDR3 sequences, roughly an eighth of them singletons. This sample also appeared in a second study, on yellow fever vaccine responses in identical twins.

Specimen: PBMCs. These receptors all stem from a young woman in good health. The CDR3 runs from the conserved cysteine through the conserved F or W. D genes are given only for firm matches. Only some rows state a clone size, as once, few, many or a class for expanded clones.

TRBJ2-1	TRBV11-2	-	-	CASSLDRGSSYNEQFF	TGTGCCAGCAGCTTAGATCGCGGAAGCTCCTACAATGAGCAGTTCTTC
TRBJ1-5	TRBV6-2/TRBV6-3	-	-	CASSQHVPGHPLGDQPQHF	TGTGCCAGCAGCCAACATGTCCCGGGACATCCACTGGGCGATCAGCCCCAGCATTTT
TRBJ2-1	TRBV7-9	TRBD1	few	CASSRQGIDEQFF	TGTGCCAGCAGCCGACAGGGAATCGATGAGCAGTTCTTC
TRBJ2-1	TRBV4-1	-	many	CASSQPTGSGEQFF	TGCGCCAGCAGCCAACCGACAGGATCTGGTGAGCAGTTCTTC
TRBJ2-5	TRBV20-1	TRBD2	-	CCARDLPTGTSGENAEETQYF	TGCTGTGCTAGAGATCTTCCGACCGGGACTAGCGGGGAAAACGCGGAAGAGACCCAGTACTTC
TRBJ2-1	TRBV29-1	TRBD2	many	CSVASGLYNEQFF	TGCAGCGTTGCTAGCGGACTTTACAATGAGCAGTTCTTC
TRBJ2-5	TRBV3-1	TRBD2	-	CASTARRLAGEETQYF	TGTGCCAGCACCGCAAGGAGGCTAGCGGGAGAAGAGACCCAGTACTTC
TRBJ2-7	TRBV9	TRBD1	-	CASSVDLQGAYEQYF	TGTGCCAGCAGCGTAGATTTGCAGGGGGCCTACGAGCAGTACTTC
TRBJ2-1	TRBV4-2	-	few	CASSQAERRRRFF	TGTGCCAGCAGCCAAGCGGAGCGCCGGCGGCGGTTCTTC
TRBJ2-5	TRBV7-2	TRBD1	few	CASSLDKDRGDETQYF	TGTGCCAGCAGCTTAGACAAAGACAGGGGGGATGAGACCCAGTACTTC
TRBJ1-2	TRBV20-1	TRBD1	-	CSARTGGNSYTF	TGCAGTGCAAGGACAGGGGGCAATAGCTACACCTTC
TRBJ2-3	TRBV7-7	TRBD2	few	CASSAFPGLATDTQYF	TGTGCCAGCAGCGCCTTTCCGGGACTAGCTACTGATACGCAGTATTTT
TRBJ2-1	TRBV28	TRBD2	-	CASSPIGGGEQFF	TGTGCCAGCAGCCCTATTGGGGGGGGGGAGCAGTTCTTC
TRBJ2-2	TRBV9	-	-	CASSVGHTGELFF	TGTGCCAGCAGCGTAGGTCATACCGGGGAGCTGTTTTTT
TRBJ2-4	TRBV25-1	TRBD2	-	CASSVAGENIQYF	TGTGCCAGCAGTGTAGCGGGGGAAAACATTCAGTACTTC
TRBJ2-1	TRBV5-1	TRBD2	-	CASSLLGGVAYNEQFF	TGCGCCAGCAGCTTGTTGGGGGGGGTTGCCTACAATGAGCAGTTCTTC
TRBJ1-2	TRBV2	-	-	CASRTGSQGLGGYTF	TGTGCCAGCAGGACGGGCTCCCAGGGTTTGGGCGGCTACACCTTC
TRBJ2-3	TRBV20-1	-	few	CSAREFSPAQYF	TGCAGTGCTAGAGAATTTAGTCCCGCGCAGTATTTT
TRBJ2-3	TRBV29-1	TRBD1	few	CSVRGQGGLDTQYF	TGCAGCGTCCGAGGACAGGGGGGATTAGATACGCAGTATTTT
TRBJ2-3	TRBV3-1	-	few	CASSQPGQTDTQYF	TGTGCCAGCAGCCAACCAGGACAGACAGATACGCAGTATTTT
TRBJ2-1	TRBV9	TRBD2	few	CASEVGGSGSSYNEQFF	TGTGCCAGTGAAGTAGGGGGTAGCGGGAGCTCCTACAATGAGCAGTTCTTC
TRBJ2-1	TRBV25-1	-	many	CASSGQGREQFF	TGTGCCAGCAGTGGCCAGGGTCGGGAGCAGTTCTTC
TRBJ2-3	TRBV23-1	TRBD1	few	CASSTKGLVRTGDSERTDTQYF	TGCGCCAGCAGTACAAAGGGTTTAGTGAGGACAGGAGACAGTGAACGCACAGATACGCAGTATTTT
TRBJ1-5	TRBV12-3/TRBV12-4	-	few	CASSLRDYSNQPQHF	TGTGCCAGCAGTTTACGGGACTATAGCAATCAGCCCCAGCATTTT
TRBJ1-1	TRBV7-6	-	many	CASSGGLNTEAFF	TGTGCCAGCAGTGGGGGGTTGAACACTGAAGCTTTCTTT
TRBJ2-2	TRBV20-1	TRBD1	-	CSARGQGAFGELFF	TGCAGTGCTAGGGGACAGGGGGCATTCGGGGAGCTGTTTTTT
TRBJ2-6	TRBV4-1	-	-	CASSQGVVRVSGANVLTF	TGCGCCAGCAGCCAAGGAGTAGTCAGGGTCTCTGGGGCCAACGTCCTGACTTTC
TRBJ2-2	TRBV6-6	-	few	CASWRGTGELFF	TGTGCCAGTTGGCGGGGCACCGGGGAGCTGTTTTTT
TRBJ2-4	TRBV28	TRBD1	few	CASRDRGEARNIQYF	TGTGCCAGCAGGGACAGGGGGGAGGCCAGAAACATTCAGTACTTC
TRBJ2-5	TRBV5-1	-	few	CASSLVLSGTQETQYF	TGCGCCAGCAGCTTGGTATTGTCCGGGACCCAAGAGACCCAGTACTTC
TRBJ2-3	TRBV7-9	TRBD2	few	CASSWERGGVGTDTQYF	TGTGCCAGCAGCTGGGAGCGGGGGGGAGTCGGCACAGATACGCAGTATTTT
TRBJ2-1	TRBV6-1	TRBD2	few	CASSPGTSVNNEQFF	TGTGCCAGCAGCCCCGGGACTAGCGTCAACAATGAGCAGTTCTTC
TRBJ1-6	TRBV7-2	-	-	CASSLRRHTNNSPLHF	TGTGCCAGCAGCTTAAGAAGGCACACGAATAATTCACCCCTCCACTTT
TRBJ2-2	TRBV20-1	TRBD1	-	CSARDGTGGTGELFF	TGCAGTGCTAGGGACGGGACAGGGGGAACCGGGGAGCTGTTTTTT
TRBJ1-1	TRBV20-1	TRBD1	-	CSAGTVFNTEAFF	TGCAGTGCCGGGACAGTCTTCAACACTGAAGCTTTCTTT
TRBJ1-1	TRBV12-3/TRBV12-4	TRBD1	few	CASRRTGMNTEAFF	TGTGCCAGCAGGCGGACAGGTATGAACACTGAAGCTTTCTTT
TRBJ2-3	TRBV5-1	-	once	CASSLAQGFSDTQYF	TGCGCCAGCAGCTTGGCTCAGGGATTTTCAGATACGCAGTATTTT
TRBJ1-2	TRBV7-9	TRBD1	many	CASSLATTGDGYTF	TGTGCCAGCAGCTTAGCGACAACAGGGGATGGCTACACCTTC
TRBJ2-5	TRBV20-1	-	many	CRATRQNQETQYF	TGCAGAGCAACCCGACAGAACCAAGAGACCCAGTACTTC
TRBJ1-1	TRBV7-2	-	many	CASSLWANTEAFF	TGTGCCAGCAGCTTATGGGCGAACACTGAAGCTTTCTTT
TRBJ1-2	TRBV10-3	-	-	CAISEGEVYGYTF	TGTGCCATCAGTGAGGGGGAGGTCTATGGCTACACCTTC
TRBJ2-1	TRBV6-1	TRBD2	-	CASSEAAGNSGRSYNEQFF	TGTGCCAGCAGTGAAGCGGCAGGGAATAGCGGGAGATCCTACAATGAGCAGTTCTTC
TRBJ1-1	TRBV12-3/TRBV12-4	-	many	CASSLTSTEAFF	TGTGCCAGCAGTTTGACTAGCACTGAAGCTTTCTTT
TRBJ2-2	TRBV7-9	-	few	CASSFVVTGELFF	TGTGCCAGCAGCTTCGTTGTCACCGGGGAGCTGTTTTTT
TRBJ2-3	TRBV6-1	-	-	CASTRPRSTDTQYF	TGTGCCAGCACCCGGCCCAGAAGCACAGATACGCAGTATTTT
TRBJ1-1	TRBV12-3/TRBV12-4	TRBD1	many	CASRGTGPAAEAFF	TGTGCCAGCAGGGGGACAGGCCCTGCGGCTGAAGCTTTCTTT
TRBJ2-2	TRBV5-5	-	few	CASSLIRDNTGELFF	TGTGCCAGCAGCTTGATAAGGGATAACACCGGGGAGCTGTTTTTT
TRBJ2-1	TRBV5-1	-	-	CASSLAFLGVDNEQFF	TGCGCCAGCAGCTTGGCCTTTCTTGGCGTAGACAATGAGCAGTTCTTC
TRBJ2-4	TRBV3-1	-	many	CASSQFALGSFGKNIQYF	TGTGCCAGCAGCCAATTTGCGCTGGGGAGTTTTGGCAAAAACATTCAGTACTTC